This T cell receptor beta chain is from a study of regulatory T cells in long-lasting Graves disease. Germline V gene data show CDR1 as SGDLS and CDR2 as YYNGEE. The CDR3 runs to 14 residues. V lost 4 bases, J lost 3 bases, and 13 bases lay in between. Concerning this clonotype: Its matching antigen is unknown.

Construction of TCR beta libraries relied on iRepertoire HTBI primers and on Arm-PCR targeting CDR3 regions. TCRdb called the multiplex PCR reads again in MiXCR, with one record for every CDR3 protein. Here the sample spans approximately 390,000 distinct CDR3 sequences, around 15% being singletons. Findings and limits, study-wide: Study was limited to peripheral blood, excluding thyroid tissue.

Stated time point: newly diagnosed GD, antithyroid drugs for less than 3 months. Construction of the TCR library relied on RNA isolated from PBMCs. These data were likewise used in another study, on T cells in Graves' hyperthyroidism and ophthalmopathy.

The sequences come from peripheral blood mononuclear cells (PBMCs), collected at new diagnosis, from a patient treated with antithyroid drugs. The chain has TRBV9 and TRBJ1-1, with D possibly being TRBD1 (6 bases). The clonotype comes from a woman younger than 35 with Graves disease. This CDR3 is CASSKTGWDTEAFF. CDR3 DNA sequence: TGTGCCAGCAGCAAGACAGGTTGGGACACTGAAGCTTTCTTT.